The TCR beta chain described here comes from a study of a mutant IDH1 vaccine in newly diagnosed glioma. Indicated time point: baseline, week 1 (first vaccination visit). Indicated treatment: pre-vaccination baseline after standard-of-care therapy. Generated by immunoSEQ multiplex PCR, the TCRdb table keeps only in-frame clones and is missing some. The sample contains 30,000 or so clones, roughly nine tenths of which appear only once. Trimming pared 4 bases from V and 1 base from J, leaving 17 bases between. The germline CDR1 and CDR2 sequences are SGHDT and YYEEEE. CDR3 length equals 16 residues. This chain links TRBV5-6 with TRBJ1-2; tentatively, D is TRBD1 (6 bases). The TCR sequence derives from a woman aged 40 to 50 with glioma. The sequencing here drew on PBMCs, taken from a glioma patient treated with radiotherapy, temozolomide or both. CDR3 nucleotides: TGTGCCAGCAGCGTTAGAGGACAGAAATTTAACTATGGCTACACCTTC. Translation: CASSVRGQKFNYGYTF.